This T cell receptor beta chain emerged from a study of graft-versus-host responses after intestinal transplantation. The authors processed graft tissue to release intraepithelial and lamina propria lymphocytes. The repertoire was sequenced with immunoSEQ multiplex PCR; TCRdb's copy has only in-frame clones and lacks some. The data show 15,000 to 19,000 clones, about 67% seen once. Losses at the gene ends were 2 bases for V and 3 bases for J; bases not matched to a gene: 3. The CDR3 totals 14 residues. The V gene's germline CDR1 is MNHNS and CDR2 SASEGT. Points on this clone: The target antigen is unknown.

General study results and limits: Allografts from individuals with graft-donor T cell macrochimerism displayed high graft-versus-host to host-versus-graft clonal ratios. GvH clones were identified in recipient marrow, with some first appearing in ileum or blood.

This sequence was found in a human patient who received an intestinal transplant, so some T cells may come from the graft donor. Sequenced here: ileum tissue, sampled 14 days after transplant. V and J are TRBV6-1 and TRBJ2-7, with 8 bases that match TRBD2. This CDR3 reads CASSEPGGYYEQYF. The CDR3 nucleotides are TGTGCCAGCAGTGAACCGGGGGGGTACTACGAGCAGTACTTC.